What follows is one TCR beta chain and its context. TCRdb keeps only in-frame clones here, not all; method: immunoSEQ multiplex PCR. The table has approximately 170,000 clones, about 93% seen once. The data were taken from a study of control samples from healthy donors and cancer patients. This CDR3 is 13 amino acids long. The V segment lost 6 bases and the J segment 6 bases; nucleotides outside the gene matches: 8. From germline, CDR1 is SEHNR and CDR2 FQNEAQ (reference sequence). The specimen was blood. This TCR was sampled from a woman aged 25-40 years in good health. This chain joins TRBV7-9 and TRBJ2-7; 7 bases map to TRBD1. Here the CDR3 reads CASRDDRAAEQYF. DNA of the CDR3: TGTGCCAGCAGGGATGACAGGGCGGCCGAGCAGTACTTC.